The 28 T cell receptor beta chains listed next were all sequenced from one sample in a study of blood T cell repertoires in COVID-19. Method: immunoSEQ multiplex PCR; TCRdb's copy keeps in-frame clones and lacks some. This sample has some 200,000 clones, with 85% found just once. The sequenced sample consisted of peripheral blood. The receptor source for this set is a woman between 65 and 79 years old with COVID-19, enrolled during active disease.

The V gene is TRBV5-6, the J gene TRBJ1-1; D unclear. The CDR3 consists of 14 residues. V shed 2 bases and J shed 1 base, with 9 bases lying between them. Germline values: CDR1 SGHDT, CDR2 YYEEEE. CDR3 sequence reads: CASSFGLPNTEAFF. DNA for the CDR3: TGTGCCAGCAGCTTTGGGCTCCCGAACACTGAAGCTTTCTTT.

The rearrangement links TRBV27 to TRBJ1-2, with D possibly TRBD1 on 6 matching bases. Germline V gene data show CDR1 as MNHEY and CDR2 as SMNVEV (reference sequence). CDR3 length: 13 residues. V shed 7 bases and J shed 2 bases, with 11 bases lying between them. The CDR3 region has the DNA TGTGCCAGCACTCCTGGACAGAACTATGGCTACACCTTC. Translated: CASTPGQNYGYTF.

The V and J genes are TRBV6-5 and TRBJ1-5; D is undetermined. CDR1 is MNHEY and CDR2 is SVGAGI in the germline V gene. Trimming removed 0 bases from V and 9 bases from J, with 15 bases in between. This CDR3 contains 15 residues. The CDR3 sequence is CASSYSTSVLGPQHF. CDR3 nucleotide sequence: TGTGCCAGCAGTTACTCGACATCCGTCCTGGGGCCCCAGCATTTT.

This rearrangement joins TRBV5-8 to TRBJ2-1, with TRBD1 as a possible D gene (5 bases). From germline, CDR1 is SGHTS and CDR2 YDEGEE. Between the trimmed V and J ends, which lost 3 bases and 2 bases, there was a span of 12 bases. This CDR3 comprises 15 residues. CDR3 region: CASSSRVAPYNEQFF. The CDR3 DNA reads TGTGCCAGCAGCTCCAGGGTGGCCCCCTACAATGAGCAGTTCTTC.

The chain employs TRBV4-1 and TRBJ1-2; 8 nucleotides agree with TRBD1. CDR3 length equals 18 residues. The junction had 12 bases not matched to a gene; V was cut back by 3 bases and J by 0 bases. The germline V gene has CDR1 MGHRA and CDR2 YSYEKL. The CDR3 here is CASSQGGTGQTANYGYTF. In DNA, the CDR3 is TGCGCCAGCAGCCAGGGAGGGACAGGTCAAACAGCTAACTATGGCTACACCTTC.

The gene calls are TRBV3-1 (or the pseudogene TRBV3-2) and TRBJ2-7, with TRBD1 identical over 8 bases. After removal of 1 base from V and 0 bases from J, the junction contained 5 bases not matched to a gene. Germline assignment: CDR1 LGHDT and CDR2 YNNKEL (reference sequence). This CDR3 has 16 residues. In DNA form, the CDR3 reads TGTGCCAGCAGCCAAGCCGGGCAGGGGGCCTCCTACGAGCAGTACTTC. This gives the protein CASSQAGQGASYEQYF.

V usage is TRBV19 and J usage is TRBJ1-3, with TRBD1 identical over 10 bases. V lost 5 bases, J lost 4 bases, and 8 bases stayed unmatched. The germline gives CDR1 LNHDA, CDR2 SQIVND (reference sequence). This CDR3 is built from 16 residues. CDR3 in DNA: TGTGCCAGTAGTCCCCGGACAGGGGGAACCGGAAACACCATATATTTT. Protein sequence: CASSPRTGGTGNTIYF.

The chain uses TRBV6-1 and TRBJ2-7; possible D gene TRBD1, 6 bases. V dropped 6 bases and J dropped 4 bases, with 16 bases sitting between them. Per germline, CDR1 MNHNS and CDR2 SASEGT. The CDR3 covers 14 residues. The CDR3 reads CASSWGQGGYEQYF. The CDR3 region has the DNA TGTGCCAGCAGCTGGGGACAAGGAGGATACGAGCAGTACTTC.

The chain uses TRBV6-5 and TRBJ2-5, with a weak D call TRBD2 (6 bases). Germline CDR1 MNHEY, CDR2 SVGAGI. This CDR3 spans 12 amino acids. Trimming stripped 6 bases from V and 5 bases from J, with 10 bases between. The CDR3 is CASRGGRETQYF. CDR3 sequence (DNA): TGTGCCAGCAGGGGGGGTCGTGAGACCCAGTACTTC.

The rearrangement links TRBV7-2 to TRBJ2-7, with D tentatively TRBD2 (6 bases). The V gene's germline CDR1 is SGHTA and CDR2 FQGNSA. The V gene lost 1 base and the J gene lost 2 bases, with 12 bases spanning the gap. This CDR3 region has 15 residues. The DNA for the CDR3 is TGTGCCAGCAGCTTAGGGTCCGGGAGTCCCTACGAGCAGTACTTC. Its protein product is CASSLGSGSPYEQYF. The full variable domain, in which reference TRBV7-2 and TRBJ2-7 provide the parts outside the CDR3, is GAGVSQSPSNKVTEKGKDVELRCDPISGHTALYWYRQSLGQGLEFLIYFQGNSAPDKSGLPSDRFSAERTGGSVSTLTIQRTQQEDSAVYLCASSLGSGSPYEQYFGPGTRLTVT.

Here the CDR3 reads CASSGPGQGNAEQYF. The CDR3 DNA is TGTGCCAGCAGTGGTCCGGGACAGGGAAATGCCGAGCAGTACTTC. The V gene is TRBV6-2 or TRBV6-3, the J gene TRBJ2-7; 9 nucleotides match TRBD1. V lost 5 bases to trimming and J lost 6 bases; unmatched junction nucleotides: 11. CDR3 length equals 15 residues. Germline CDR1 is MNHEY and CDR2 is SVGEGT.

The rearrangement uses TRBV3-1 (or the pseudogene TRBV3-2) and TRBJ1-5; 7 bases agree with TRBD1. CDR1 and CDR2 (germline): LGHDT, YNNKEL (reference sequence). Trimming at V came to 4 bases and at J to 5 bases, leaving 5 bases not matched to a gene. CDR3 length equals 14 residues. CDR3 sequence reads: CASSPRQGHQPQHF. CDR3 sequence (DNA): TGTGCCAGCAGCCCTCGACAGGGCCATCAGCCCCAGCATTTT.

The V call is TRBV27, the J call TRBJ1-4; 8 bases fit TRBD1. Germline-derived CDR1 and CDR2 are MNHEY and SMNVEV (reference sequence). Trimming cost V 3 bases and J 7 bases; bases outside gene matches: 10. The CDR3 has 16 residues. In DNA form, the CDR3 reads TGTGCCAGCAGTTTGTCGATACAGGGGGTAGGTGAAAAACTGTTTTTT. This encodes CASSLSIQGVGEKLFF. Full variable domain (missing parts from reference TRBV27 and TRBJ1-4): EAQVTQNPRYLITVTGKKLTVTCSQNMNHEYMSWYRQDPGLGLRQIYYSMNVEVTDKGDVPEGYKVSRKEKRNFPLILESPSPNQTSLYFCASSLSIQGVGEKLFFGSGTQLSVL.

The table lists this clone with a few counts. The chain couples TRBV28 to TRBJ1-4; D perhaps matches TRBD1 (5 bases). The CDR3 contains 16 residues. V was cut by 5 bases and J by 4 bases, with 17 bases left in between. Germline V gene data show CDR1 as MDHEN and CDR2 as SYDVKM. DNA for the CDR3: TGTGCCAGCAGTCCGTACGGGACTGCTTATAATGAAAAACTGTTTTTT. The encoded protein is CASSPYGTAYNEKLFF.

There are a few counts of this clone. The chain uses TRBV19 and TRBJ1-5; 8 nucleotides align to TRBD1. V lost 6 bases to trimming and J lost 3 bases; unmatched junction nucleotides: 7. CDR3 size: 15 residues. The germline gives CDR1 LNHDA, CDR2 SQIVND (reference sequence). The CDR3 nucleotides read TGTGCCAGTAGGACGGACAGGGTAAACAATCAGCCCCAGCATTTT. Translating it yields CASRTDRVNNQPQHF.

The CDR3 here is CASSPGTQGGEQYF. CDR3 bases: TGTGCCAGCAGCCCCGGGACCCAAGGAGGGGAGCAGTACTTC. The rearrangement joins TRBV7-2 to TRBJ2-7, with D perhaps TRBD2 (6 bases). V lost 5 bases and J lost 7, with 18 bases in between. The CDR3 is made up of 14 amino acids. Germline assignment: CDR1 SGHTA and CDR2 FQGNSA.

The CDR3 loop reads CASQAWLRGRTEAFF. CDR3 nucleotide sequence: TGTGCCAGCCAAGCTTGGTTACGGGGGAGGACTGAAGCTTTCTTT. The rearrangement joins TRBV5-6 to TRBJ1-1; TRBD1 is a possible D gene (5 bases). From germline, CDR1 is SGHDT and CDR2 YYEEEE. V dropped 7 bases and J dropped 5 bases, with 21 bases sitting between them. This CDR3 has 15 amino acids.

The rearrangement joins TRBV5-5 to TRBJ1-5, with 7 positions matching TRBD1. CDR3 length: 13 amino acids. CDR1 is SGHKS, CDR2 YYEKEE, per germline (reference sequence). Losses at the gene ends were 7 bases for V and 5 bases for J; bases not matched to a gene: 6. CDR3 DNA: TGTGCCAGCCAAATTACAGGGGATCAGCCCCAGCATTTT. Translated, it gives CASQITGDQPQHF.

J is TRBJ1-6 and V is TRBV27; D is perhaps TRBD1 (5 bases). This CDR3 spans 18 amino acids. The germline V and J ends were trimmed by 5 bases and 0 bases, with 17 bases remaining between them. The V gene's germline CDR1 is MNHEY and CDR2 SMNVEV (reference sequence). As DNA, the CDR3 is TGTGCCAGCAGTCAACGGACAAAGACCTCCTCCTATAATTCACCCCTCCACTTT. Its protein product is CASSQRTKTSSYNSPLHF.

This chain connects TRBV5-4 to TRBJ1-6; D unresolved. Trimming removed 4 bases from V and 7 bases from J, with 12 bases in between. The CDR3 consists of 14 residues. The germline V gene has CDR1 SGHNT and CDR2 YYREEE (reference sequence). CDR3: CASSTGVANSPLHF. As DNA, the CDR3 is TGTGCCAGCAGCACGGGAGTTGCCAATTCACCCCTCCACTTT.

The sample holds one count of this clone. The chain links TRBV7-9 to TRBJ1-2; unclear D gene. The CDR3 is made up of 15 amino acids. Per the germline V gene, CDR1 is SEHNR and CDR2 is FQNEAQ (reference sequence). Trimming pared 1 base from V and 4 bases from J, leaving 13 bases between. CDR3 nucleotides: TGTGCCAGCAGCTTAGAAGCCCCAGACACCTATGGCTACACCTTC. This gives the protein CASSLEAPDTYGYTF. Full variable domain (rest looked up from reference TRBV7-9 and TRBJ1-2): DTGVSQNPRHKITKRGQNVTFRCDPISEHNRLYWYRQTLGQGPEFLTYFQNEAQLEKSRLLSDRFSAERPKGSFSTLEIQRTEQGDSAMYLCASSLEAPDTYGYTFGSGTRLTVV.

The CDR3 protein is CASTLGGTGELFF. DNA for the CDR3: TGTGCCAGCACCTTGGGGGGCACCGGGGAGCTGTTTTTT. The rearrangement joins TRBV28 to TRBJ2-2; D perhaps matches TRBD2 (6 bases). The CDR3 covers 13 residues. Germline V lookup: CDR1 MDHEN, CDR2 SYDVKM. The V end was cut by 7 bases, the J end by 4 bases, with 10 bases between.

The chain combines TRBV24-1 with TRBJ2-1; 9 bases map to TRBD1. V lost 4 bases, J lost 2 bases, and 14 bases stayed unmatched. This CDR3 spans 19 amino acids. Looked up from germline, CDR1 is KGHDR and CDR2 is SFDVKD. CDR3 amino acids: CATSDPQGAKQGAYNEQFF. In nucleotides, the CDR3 is TGTGCCACCAGTGACCCACAGGGGGCAAAGCAGGGCGCCTACAATGAGCAGTTCTTC.

In its sample, this clone was seen a few times. The rearrangement joins TRBV7-2 to TRBJ2-7; 9 bases are shared with TRBD2. The germline gives CDR1 SGHTA, CDR2 FQGNSA. V shed 3 bases, J shed 3 bases, and the junction held 6 bases outside the gene matches. The CDR3 contains 15 residues. The CDR3 loop reads CASSFNSGSIYEQYF. The CDR3 DNA reads TGTGCCAGCAGCTTTAATAGCGGGAGTATCTACGAGCAGTACTTC.

The V call is TRBV19, the J call TRBJ1-2; TRBD1 matches at 7 bases. Looked up from germline, CDR1 is LNHDA and CDR2 is SQIVND (reference sequence). The CDR3 is 14 residues long. With V trimmed by 7 bases and J by 5 bases, 10 bases remained unmatched. CDR3 nucleotides: TGTGCCAGTACCTTTTCCGGGACAGTTTATGGCTACACCTTC. This gives the protein CASTFSGTVYGYTF.

The CDR3 nucleotides read TGTGCCAGCACCCCGACTAGCGGACAATCCTACGAGCAGTACTTC. Translating it yields CASTPTSGQSYEQYF. The V call is TRBV2, the J call TRBJ2-7, with 9 bases matching TRBD2. CDR3 length: 15 amino acids. Trimming took 7 bases from V and 1 from J; bases not matched to a gene: 8. Germline-derived CDR1 and CDR2 are SNHLY and FYNNEI.

The CDR3 region is CASSIRPQREEKLFF. The CDR3 nucleotides read TGTGCCAGTAGTATCAGGCCACAACGGGAGGAAAAACTGTTTTTT. The chain has TRBV19 and TRBJ1-4, with D hard to call. The CDR3 is 15 amino acids. Germline values: CDR1 LNHDA, CDR2 SQIVND (reference sequence). The V end lost 3 bases, the J end lost 8 bases, and 16 bases lay between the germline ends.

The gene calls are TRBV19 and TRBJ2-4, with no clear D. The CDR3 covers 16 residues. Trimming stripped 0 bases from V and 0 bases from J, with 9 bases between. Germline CDR1 LNHDA, CDR2 SQIVND (reference sequence). CDR3 sequence (DNA): TGTGCCAGTAGTATAGACAGCGCAGTAGCCAAAAACATTCAGTACTTC. Its protein product is CASSIDSAVAKNIQYF.